This passage covers 7 T cell receptor beta chains from one sample sequenced in a study of monozygotic twins with inflammatory bowel disease. TCRdb reworked the 5' RACE reads into one entry per CDR3 protein, no DNA. The sample has around 230,000 distinct CDR3 sequences; the top ten hold 1.5% to 2%. The sequencing sample was made of blood. The origin of the receptors is a human donor with ulcerative colitis or Crohn's disease, or a healthy co-twin of an affected twin (not recorded which).

The chain is built from TRBV6-1 and TRBJ1-1; TCRdb calls TRBD1, which cannot be checked without DNA. Germline V lookup: CDR1 MNHNS, CDR2 SASEGT. This CDR3 region has 12 residues. The CDR3 region is CASRPGSTEAFF.

The chain uses TRBV24-1 and TRBJ2-3; with no DNA, the TCRdb D assignment of TRBD2 cannot be verified. The germline V gene has CDR1 KGHDR and CDR2 SFDVKD. This CDR3 is 14 amino acids long. The CDR3 here is CATSHRDSRDTQYF.

This chain joins TRBV12-3 or TRBV12-4 and TRBJ1-2; no DNA is available, so the TRBD1 call from TCRdb remains unchecked. The CDR3 length is 13 residues. The CDR3 loop is CASSPPGWGRNTF.

This CDR3 reads CASKRPQSNTEAFF. The chain employs TRBV4-1 and TRBJ1-1; TCRdb outputs TRBD1, but without DNA this stays unchecked. Germline V gene sequence: CDR1 MGHRA, CDR2 YSYEKL. The CDR3 has 14 amino acids.

The V gene is TRBV5-6, the J gene TRBJ2-2; the D call from TCRdb, TRBD2, cannot be confirmed without DNA. The CDR3 totals 15 residues. CDR1 SGHDT and CDR2 YYEEEE come from the germline V gene. The chain's CDR3 is CASSLDSGDTGELFF. Supplemented by reference TRBV5-6 and TRBJ2-2, the full variable domain reads DAGVTQSPTHLIKTRGQQVTLRCSPKSGHDTVSWYQQALGQGPQFIFQYYEEEERQRGNFPDRFSGHQFPNYSSELNVNALLLGDSALYLCASSLDSGDTGELFFGEGSRLTVL.

V is TRBV19 and J is TRBJ2-2. Per germline, CDR1 LNHDA and CDR2 SQIVND (reference sequence). This CDR3 contains 15 residues. This chain's CDR3 is CASRNLRWGAGELFF.

The V and J genes are TRBV7-6 and TRBJ1-4; the TCRdb D gene call, TRBD1, has no DNA to confirm it. CDR1 SGHVS and CDR2 FNYEAQ come from the germline V gene. The length of the CDR3 is 14 residues. The CDR3 reads CASSPRPVNEKLFF.